The 8 T cell receptor beta chains below all came from one sample that was sequenced in a study of blood T cell repertoires in COVID-19. Assay: immunoSEQ multiplex PCR; the TCRdb copy retains only in-frame clones and omits some. Of roughly 240,000 clones in the sample, approximately 90% were seen once. The sample consisted of PBMCs or T cells enriched from blood (not recorded which). The receptor source for this set is a man aged 50 to 60 who had been exposed to COVID-19.

The gene calls are TRBV5-1 and TRBJ1-1, with D perhaps TRBD1 (6 bases). Trimming cost V 0 bases and J 5 bases, with 14 bases left between them. CDR1 and CDR2 from the germline V gene are SGHRS and YFSETQ. CDR3 length equals 15 residues. CDR3 sequence: CASSLAGAVGTEAFF. In DNA, the CDR3 is TGCGCCAGCAGCTTGGCAGGGGCTGTCGGGACTGAAGCTTTCTTT.

This sequence joins TRBV5-4 and TRBJ1-1; 9 bases map to TRBD1. CDR1 and CDR2 (germline): SGHNT, YYREEE (reference sequence). The CDR3 loop spans 14 amino acids. The V gene end was trimmed by 2 bases and the J gene end by 7 bases; junction bases not matched to a gene: 6. The DNA for the CDR3 is TGTGCCAGCAGCTTAACAGGGGGCTCCGGTGAAGCTTTCTTT. It translates to CASSLTGGSGEAFF. Together with reference TRBV5-4 and TRBJ1-1, the CDR3 gives the full variable domain: ETGVTQSPTHLIKTRGQQVTLRCSSQSGHNTVSWYQQALGQGPQFIFQYYREEENGRGNFPPRFSGLQFPNYSSELNVNALELDDSALYLCASSLTGGSGEAFFGQGTRLTVV.

The rearrangement uses TRBV28 and TRBJ1-5; possible D gene TRBD1, 5 bases. Germline CDR1 MDHEN, CDR2 SYDVKM. Trimming removed 8 bases from V and 7 bases from J, with 15 bases in between. This CDR3 has 13 amino acids. In DNA form, the CDR3 reads TGTGCCAGCTCCGGCGGGGCGGGCCAGCCCCAGCATTTT. This encodes CASSGGAGQPQHF.

This chain joins TRBV10-3 and TRBJ1-1; no definite D call. Per germline, CDR1 ENHRY and CDR2 SYGVKD. The length of the CDR3 is 13 residues. V was pared by 2 bases and J by 8 bases, with 12 bases between. CDR3 loop: CAISEQRSGEAFF. For the CDR3, the DNA is TGTGCCATCAGTGAGCAAAGGTCGGGGGAAGCTTTCTTT.

The chain links TRBV10-3 to TRBJ1-6, with D perhaps matching TRBD1 (6 bases). Germline V CDR1 and CDR2: ENHRY, SYGVKD. CDR3 size: 13 residues. The V and J ends lost 6 bases and 10 bases respectively, with 13 bases between them. This CDR3 reads CAIRGTGFSPLHF. CDR3 bases: TGTGCCATCAGGGGAACAGGGTTCTCACCCCTCCACTTT.

The chain employs TRBV28 and TRBJ2-3; D perhaps matches TRBD2 (5 bases). In germline, CDR1 is MDHEN, CDR2 SYDVKM. Trimming cost V 5 bases and J 2 bases, with 8 bases left between them. CDR3 length: 13 residues. The CDR3, as DNA: TGTGCCAGCAGTGAGGGCTCCACAGATACGCAGTATTTT. Translation: CASSEGSTDTQYF.

The chain has TRBV18 and TRBJ1-1; 9 nucleotides agree with TRBD1. V shed 3 bases, J shed 6 bases, and the junction held 8 bases outside the gene matches. Germline loops: CDR1 KGHSH, CDR2 LQKENI. The CDR3 has 15 amino acids. CDR3 nucleotide sequence: TGTGCCAGCTCACCGGGACAGGGAGGTTGGTCTGAAGCTTTCTTT. As protein: CASSPGQGGWSEAFF.

The rearrangement uses TRBV10-3 and TRBJ1-2; 7 bases are a match to TRBD1. The V and J ends lost 7 bases and 2 bases, in that order; junction bases with no gene match: 4. CDR1 is ENHRY and CDR2 is SYGVKD in the germline V gene. The CDR3 contains 13 residues. CDR3 coding DNA: TGTGCCATCACGAAACAGGGGAACTATGGCTACACCTTC. Translating gives CAITKQGNYGYTF.